One and the same sample provided the 22 T cell receptor beta chains below, sequenced in a study of blood T cells in healthy people across ages. PCR was performed a second time for 7 to 11 cycles using a sample-barcoded 5' primer and a J-beta primer mix. TCRdb called the 5' RACE reads again in MiXCR, with one record for every CDR3 protein. The sample has around 1,900,000 distinct CDR3 sequences, 39% seen once. What was sequenced was blood. Receptors originate from a human donor in good health.

Only a few counts were recorded for this clonotype. The CDR3 reads CAISTTGTGSWEQYF. The CDR3 DNA reads TGTGCCATCAGTACGACCGGGACAGGCTCCTGGGAGCAGTACTTC. J is TRBJ2-7 and V is TRBV10-3; 8 nucleotides line up with TRBD1. The length of the CDR3 is 15 residues. V gave up 5 bases and J gave up 7 bases; unmatched junction bases: 13. Germline V lookup: CDR1 ENHRY, CDR2 SYGVKD.

In its sample, this clonotype was seen a few times. The J gene is TRBJ1-1, the V gene TRBV20-1, with D hard to call. The CDR3 loop spans 12 amino acids. The ends were cut back, 0 bases at V and 4 bases at J, with 6 bases in the middle. Germline CDR1 and CDR2: DFQATT and SNEGSKA (reference sequence). CDR3 region: CSARDSITEAFF. The CDR3 coding sequence is TGCAGTGCTAGAGATTCAATCACTGAAGCTTTCTTT.

The table lists this clonotype with a few counts. One end of the junction fails to match germline, which may point to a read error. CDR3 nucleotides: TGTGCCAGCGGCTTTGGGCACGAGACCCAGTACTTC. Protein sequence: CASGFGHETQYF. This sequence joins TRBV7-2 and TRBJ2-5, with no clear D. This CDR3 spans 12 amino acids. The germline gives CDR1 SGHTA, CDR2 FQGNSA.

A few counts support this clonotype. This rearrangement joins TRBV9 to TRBJ2-1; D not certain. Trimming removed 2 bases from V and 6 bases from J, with 9 bases in between. The CDR3 has 13 amino acids. The V gene's germline CDR1 is SGDLS and CDR2 YYNGEE. The CDR3 spells CASSVTAGNEQFF. The CDR3 DNA follows: TGTGCCAGCAGCGTCACAGCTGGCAATGAGCAGTTCTTC.

CDR3 protein: CASSTSGTEIYEQFF. The CDR3 nucleotides read TGTGCCAGCAGCACCTCCGGGACAGAGATTTATGAGCAGTTCTTC. The rearrangement joins TRBV7-2 to TRBJ2-1; 7 nucleotides line up with TRBD1. V lost 5 bases and J lost 8; bases outside the gene matches: 12. From germline, CDR1 is SGHTA and CDR2 FQGNSA. The CDR3 is made up of 15 amino acids. The complete variable domain, with remaining parts taken from reference TRBV7-2 and TRBJ2-1, reads GAGVSQSPSNKVTEKGKDVELRCDPISGHTALYWYRQSLGQGLEFLIYFQGNSAPDKSGLPSDRFSAERTGGSVSTLTIQRTQQEDSAVYLCASSTSGTEIYEQFFGPGTRLTVL.

V and J are TRBV6-2 or TRBV6-3 and TRBJ2-1; D might be TRBD1 (5 bases). Trimming removed 6 bases from V and 0 bases from J, with 15 bases in between. Germline values: CDR1 MNHEY, CDR2 SVGEGT. The CDR3 contains 16 residues. The CDR3 here is CASRVGARSSYNEQFF. CDR3 DNA: TGTGCCAGCAGGGTAGGGGCTAGGAGCTCCTACAATGAGCAGTTCTTC.

In its sample, this clonotype was seen a few times. The chain links TRBV7-9 to TRBJ2-1, with 8 bases that match TRBD1. Germline V CDR1 and CDR2: SEHNR, FQNEAQ (reference sequence). The CDR3 is 16 residues long. J was trimmed by 1 base and V by 5 bases; bases with no gene match: 7. CDR3 amino acids: CASSLPRGRSYNEQFF. CDR3 DNA: TGTGCCAGCAGCCTACCCAGGGGGCGGTCCTACAATGAGCAGTTCTTC.

The genes are TRBV10-3 and TRBJ2-3; D is undetermined. Trimming stripped 5 bases from V and 0 bases from J, with 12 bases between. Looked up from germline, CDR1 is ENHRY and CDR2 is SYGVKD. This CDR3 is built from 15 residues. CDR3 protein: CAISPVETSTDTQYF. The CDR3 nucleotides are TGTGCCATCAGTCCCGTGGAGACTAGCACAGATACGCAGTATTTT.

This clonotype was seen only a few times. The V and J genes are TRBV7-3 and TRBJ2-1, with TRBD1 identical over 7 bases. Germline assignment: CDR1 SGHTA and CDR2 FQGTGA. Losses at the gene ends were 5 bases for V and 8 bases for J; bases not matched to a gene: 15. The CDR3 spans 16 residues. The CDR3 DNA reads as TGTGCCAGCAGCGCCCGCACAGGGGTTTCTACGGATGAGCAGTTCTTC. Protein: CASSARTGVSTDEQFF. Full variable domain (missing parts from reference TRBV7-3 and TRBJ2-1): GAGVSQTPSNKVTEKGKYVELRCDPISGHTALYWYRQSLGQGPEFLIYFQGTGAADDSGLPNDRFFAVRPEGSVSTLKIQRTERGDSAVYLCASSARTGVSTDEQFFGPGTRLTVL.

This clonotype was seen more than once but under ten times. The rearrangement uses TRBV7-9 and TRBJ2-1, with D unresolved. V lost 6 bases to trimming and J lost 4 bases, with 19 bases between them. Germline values: CDR1 SEHNR, CDR2 FQNEAQ (reference sequence). The CDR3 extends over 16 amino acids. In DNA form, the CDR3 reads TGTGCCAGCAGACCCATACAGAGAACGGATTACAATGAGCAGTTCTTC. Translating it yields CASRPIQRTDYNEQFF.

The chain uses TRBV20-1 and TRBJ2-5, with 7 bases fitting TRBD2. The assigned J gene may be wrong: the sequence end matches TRBJ2-7 better. Germline loops: CDR1 DFQATT, CDR2 SNEGSKA (reference sequence). This CDR3 has 14 amino acids. The chain's CDR3 is CSARDGTTVNEQYF. The CDR3 region has the DNA TGCAGTGCTAGAGATGGGACTACCGTCAACGAGCAGTACTTC.

The genes are TRBV7-2 and TRBJ2-7, with D possibly being TRBD2 (6 bases). Germline loops: CDR1 SGHTA, CDR2 FQGNSA. Deletions cut 7 bases from V and 0 bases from J, with 16 bases between. The CDR3 has 15 residues. The CDR3 nucleotides read TGTGCCAGCACTATTATGGGACTGCTCTCCTACGAGCAGTACTTC. Its protein product is CASTIMGLLSYEQYF.

This clonotype has just a few counts. The V call is TRBV28, the J call TRBJ2-6; no definite D call. This CDR3 comprises 14 residues. Trimming removed 3 bases from V and 3 bases from J, with 6 bases in between. CDR1 MDHEN and CDR2 SYDVKM come from the germline V gene. The CDR3 sequence is CASSFGFGANVLTF. CDR3 DNA: TGTGCCAGCAGTTTTGGGTTTGGGGCCAACGTCCTGACTTTC.

The gene calls are TRBV20-1 and TRBJ1-2; no reliable D call. Germline V gene lookup returns CDR1 DFQATT and CDR2 SNEGSKA (reference sequence). V lost 6 bases to trimming and J lost 5 bases, with 28 bases between them. The CDR3 is 17 residues long. This CDR3 is CSAPGYSPDSGGYGYTF. The CDR3 DNA sequence: TGCAGTGCCCCGGGCTACTCCCCGGACTCAGGCGGGTATGGCTACACCTTC.

V and J are TRBV29-1 and TRBJ1-2, with D possibly being TRBD1 (6 bases). Germline V gives CDR1 SQVTM, CDR2 ANQGSEA. This CDR3 comprises 14 residues. The V gene lost 1 base and the J gene lost 4 bases, with 13 bases spanning the gap. CDR3 sequence (DNA): TGCAGCGTTGAAGCGGAGGGGGTATCCTATGGCTACACCTTC. It codes for CSVEAEGVSYGYTF.

This clonotype came up a few times. The V gene is TRBV27, the J gene TRBJ1-6; no clear D gene. V dropped 5 bases and J dropped 8 bases, with 16 bases sitting between them. The CDR3 length is 15 residues. Germline assignment: CDR1 MNHEY and CDR2 SMNVEV (reference sequence). The CDR3 bases are TGTGCCAGCAGTCCGCTTCCTCTGGACTATTCACCCCTCCACTTT. This gives the protein CASSPLPLDYSPLHF.

V gene TRBV6-6 combines with J gene TRBJ2-3; a possible D gene is TRBD1 (6 bases). V was cut by 1 base and J by 7 bases, with 18 bases left in between. In germline, CDR1 is MNHNY, CDR2 SVGAGI (reference sequence). CDR3 length: 16 residues. The CDR3 coding sequence is TGTGCCAGCAGTTACTTAAAACCGGGACATCCATATACGCAGTATTTT. The encoded protein is CASSYLKPGHPYTQYF.

The chain combines TRBV12-3 or TRBV12-4 with TRBJ2-4; D perhaps matches TRBD1 (5 bases). The CDR3 is made up of 14 amino acids. V was pared by 7 bases and J by 1 base, with 11 bases between. For the CDR3, the DNA is TGTGCCAGCAACCAGGGTTTTGCCAAAAACATTCAGTACTTC. It encodes CASNQGFAKNIQYF.

The V and J genes are TRBV15 and TRBJ2-1; TRBD2 agrees at 12 bases. The CDR3 has 17 residues. Germline-derived CDR1 and CDR2 are LNHNV and YYDKDF (reference sequence). Unmatched junction bases numbered 1, after V lost 0 bases and J lost 1 base. The CDR3, as DNA: TGTGCCACCAGCAGAGATGGACTAGCGGGGTCCTACAATGAGCAGTTCTTC. Amino acid sequence: CATSRDGLAGSYNEQFF. The whole variable domain, filled in from reference TRBV15 and TRBJ2-1, reads DAMVIQNPRYQVTQFGKPVTLSCSQTLNHNVMYWYQQKSSQAPKLLFHYYDKDFNNEADTPDNFQSRRPNTSFCFLDIRSPGLGDTAMYLCATSRDGLAGSYNEQFFGPGTRLTVL.

The genes are TRBV7-9 and TRBJ2-4; 11 nucleotides agree with TRBD2. The ends lost 5 bases at V and 3 bases at J; junction bases unmatched: 12. Germline V gene lookup returns CDR1 SEHNR and CDR2 FQNEAQ (reference sequence). CDR3 size: 18 residues. CDR3 protein: CASSKGASGGRNKNIQYF. The CDR3 DNA is TGTGCCAGCAGCAAAGGCGCTAGCGGGGGGCGAAACAAAAACATTCAGTACTTC.

The chain uses TRBV2 and TRBJ1-4, with no clear D. Germline-derived CDR1 and CDR2 are SNHLY and FYNNEI. CDR3 length: 15 amino acids. Trimming left V 3 bases short and J 4 bases short, with 12 bases between. CDR3 sequence reads: CASSESMDVNEKLFF. CDR3 bases: TGTGCCAGCAGTGAGAGTATGGATGTTAATGAAAAACTGTTTTTT.

The chain joins TRBV7-6 to TRBJ1-2; 11 bases are a match to TRBD1. V shed 2 bases, J shed 4 bases, and the junction held 9 bases outside the gene matches. The CDR3 contains 17 residues. Germline V gene sequence: CDR1 SGHVS, CDR2 FNYEAQ. CDR3 bases: TGTGCCAGCAGCTTAAGTGGACAGGGGGCTTTCGGCTATGGCTACACCTTC. Translated, it gives CASSLSGQGAFGYGYTF.